This T cell receptor (beta chain) originates from a study of Ad26.COV2.S vaccination and SARS-CoV-2 variants. Germline V gene lookup returns CDR1 KGHSH and CDR2 LQKENI. The CDR3 covers 13 residues. Trimming left V 2 bases short and J 3 bases short, with 7 bases between. In the case of this clone: Its antigen is as yet unknown.

Treatment given: some 20 received Ad26.COV2.S at low or high dose, single or two shots; about 5 received placebo; per-sample allocation not given. Samples analyzed were those drawn on day 63 after the first vaccine or placebo injection. Findings and caveats of the study: Substantial post-vaccination breadth of spike-specific CD8+ and CD4+ T cell responses was reported.

Assay: immunoSEQ multiplex PCR; the TCRdb copy retains only in-frame clones and omits some. This sample has roughly 350,000 clones, with about 89% found just once. The chain carries TRBV18 and TRBJ1-2; D is possibly TRBD1 (5 bases). Here the sequenced sample was peripheral blood, taken in a trial of Ad26.COV2.S vaccine versus placebo. This TCR was sampled from a person aged 18-60 years who received the Ad26.COV2.S COVID-19 vaccine or a placebo. The DNA for the CDR3 is TGTGCCAGCTCACCAGGGGACGACTATGGCTACACCTTC. This encodes CASSPGDDYGYTF.